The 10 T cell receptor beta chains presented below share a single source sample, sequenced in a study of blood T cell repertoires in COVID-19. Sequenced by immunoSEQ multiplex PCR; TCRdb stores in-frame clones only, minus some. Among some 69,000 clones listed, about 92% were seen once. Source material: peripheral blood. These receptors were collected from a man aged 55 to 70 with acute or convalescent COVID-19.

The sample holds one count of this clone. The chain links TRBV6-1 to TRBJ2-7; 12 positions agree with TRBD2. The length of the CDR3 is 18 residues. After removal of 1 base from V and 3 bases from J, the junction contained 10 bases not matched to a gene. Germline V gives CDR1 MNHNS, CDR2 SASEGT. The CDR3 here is CASSEGLAGGFQFYEQYF. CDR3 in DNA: TGTGCCAGCAGTGAAGGGCTAGCGGGGGGGTTTCAGTTCTACGAGCAGTACTTC.

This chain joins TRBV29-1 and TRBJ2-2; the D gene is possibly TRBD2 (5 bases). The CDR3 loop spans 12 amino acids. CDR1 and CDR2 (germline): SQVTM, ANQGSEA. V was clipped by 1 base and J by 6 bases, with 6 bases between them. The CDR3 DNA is TGCAGCGTTGAAGGGGGAGCCGGGGAGCTGTTTTTT. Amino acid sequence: CSVEGGAGELFF.

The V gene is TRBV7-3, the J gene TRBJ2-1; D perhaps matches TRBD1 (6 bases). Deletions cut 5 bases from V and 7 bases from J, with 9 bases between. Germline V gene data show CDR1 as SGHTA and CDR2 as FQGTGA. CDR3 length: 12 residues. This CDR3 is CASSRTANEQFF. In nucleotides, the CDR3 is TGTGCCAGCAGCCGGACAGCTAATGAGCAGTTCTTC.

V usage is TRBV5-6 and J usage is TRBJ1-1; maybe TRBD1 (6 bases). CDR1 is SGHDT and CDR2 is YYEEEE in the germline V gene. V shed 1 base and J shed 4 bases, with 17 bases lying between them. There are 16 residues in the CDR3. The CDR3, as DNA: TGTGCCAGCAGCTTGATCTTGCAGGGGCGAGGCACTGAAGCTTTCTTT. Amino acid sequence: CASSLILQGRGTEAFF.

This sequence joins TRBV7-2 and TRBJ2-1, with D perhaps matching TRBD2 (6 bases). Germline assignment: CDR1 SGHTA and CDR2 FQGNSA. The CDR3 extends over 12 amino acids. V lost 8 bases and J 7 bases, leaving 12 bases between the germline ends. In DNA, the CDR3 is TGTGCCAGCGAGGGGAGGACGAATGAGCAGTTCTTC. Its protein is CASEGRTNEQFF.

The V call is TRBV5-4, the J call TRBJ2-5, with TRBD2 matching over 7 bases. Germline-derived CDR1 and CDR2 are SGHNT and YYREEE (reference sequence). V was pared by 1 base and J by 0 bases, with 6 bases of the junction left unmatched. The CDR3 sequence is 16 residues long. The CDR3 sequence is CASSLKTSPNQETQYF. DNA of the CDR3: TGTGCCAGCAGCTTGAAGACTAGCCCGAACCAAGAGACCCAGTACTTC.

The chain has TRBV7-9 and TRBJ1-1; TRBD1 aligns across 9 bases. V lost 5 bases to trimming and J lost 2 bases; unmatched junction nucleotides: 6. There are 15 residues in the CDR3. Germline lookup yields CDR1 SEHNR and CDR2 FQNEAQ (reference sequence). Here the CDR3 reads CASSAPDRGNTEAFF. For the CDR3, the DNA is TGTGCCAGCAGCGCACCGGACAGGGGTAACACTGAAGCTTTCTTT. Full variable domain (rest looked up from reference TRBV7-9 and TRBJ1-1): DTGVSQNPRHKITKRGQNVTFRCDPISEHNRLYWYRQTLGQGPEFLTYFQNEAQLEKSRLLSDRFSAERPKGSFSTLEIQRTEQGDSAMYLCASSAPDRGNTEAFFGQGTRLTVV.

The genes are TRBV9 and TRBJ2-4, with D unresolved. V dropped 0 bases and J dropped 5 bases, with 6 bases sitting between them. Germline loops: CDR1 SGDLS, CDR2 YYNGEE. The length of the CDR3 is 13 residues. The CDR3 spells CASSVGAENIQYF. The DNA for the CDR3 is TGTGCCAGCAGCGTAGGGGCAGAAAACATTCAGTACTTC.

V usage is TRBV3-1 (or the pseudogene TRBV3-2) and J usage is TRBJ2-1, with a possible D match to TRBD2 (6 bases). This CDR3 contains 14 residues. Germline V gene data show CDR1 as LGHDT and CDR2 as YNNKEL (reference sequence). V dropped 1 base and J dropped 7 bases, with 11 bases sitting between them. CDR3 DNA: TGTGCCAGCAGCCAAGGACTAGTAATAAATGAGCAGTTCTTC. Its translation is CASSQGLVINEQFF.

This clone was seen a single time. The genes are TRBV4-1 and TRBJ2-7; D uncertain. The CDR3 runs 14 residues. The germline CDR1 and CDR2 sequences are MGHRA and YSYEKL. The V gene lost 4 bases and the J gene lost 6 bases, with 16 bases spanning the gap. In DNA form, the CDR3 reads TGCGCCAGCAGCCTTGATCAGGCTACACCCGAGCAGTACTTC. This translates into CASSLDQATPEQYF.